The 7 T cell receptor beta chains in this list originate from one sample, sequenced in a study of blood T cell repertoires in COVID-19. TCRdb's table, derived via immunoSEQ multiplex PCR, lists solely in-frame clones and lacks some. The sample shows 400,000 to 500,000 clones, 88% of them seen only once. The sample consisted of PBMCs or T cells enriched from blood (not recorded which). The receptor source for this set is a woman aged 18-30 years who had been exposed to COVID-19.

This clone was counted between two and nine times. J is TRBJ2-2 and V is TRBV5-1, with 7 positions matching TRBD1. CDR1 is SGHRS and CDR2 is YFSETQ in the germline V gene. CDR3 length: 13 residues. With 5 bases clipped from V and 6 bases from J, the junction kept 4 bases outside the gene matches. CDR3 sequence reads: CASRTGAAGELFF. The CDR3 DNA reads TGCGCCAGCAGAACAGGGGCCGCCGGGGAGCTGTTTTTT.

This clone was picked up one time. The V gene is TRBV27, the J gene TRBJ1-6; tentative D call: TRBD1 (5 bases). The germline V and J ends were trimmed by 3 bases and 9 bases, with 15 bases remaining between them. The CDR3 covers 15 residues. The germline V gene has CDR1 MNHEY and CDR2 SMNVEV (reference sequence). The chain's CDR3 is CASSFRDSLTSPLHF. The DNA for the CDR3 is TGTGCCAGCAGTTTCCGAGACAGTTTAACTTCACCCCTCCACTTT.

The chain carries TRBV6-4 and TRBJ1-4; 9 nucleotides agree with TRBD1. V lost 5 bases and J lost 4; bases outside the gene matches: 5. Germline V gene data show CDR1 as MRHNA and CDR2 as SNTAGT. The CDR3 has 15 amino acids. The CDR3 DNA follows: TGTGCCAGCAGTCTTACAGGGGGCGATAATGAAAAACTGTTTTTT. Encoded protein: CASSLTGGDNEKLFF.

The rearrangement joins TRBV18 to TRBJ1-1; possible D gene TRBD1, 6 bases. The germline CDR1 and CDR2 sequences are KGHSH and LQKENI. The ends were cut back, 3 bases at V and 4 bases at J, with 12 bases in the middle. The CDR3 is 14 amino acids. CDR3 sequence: CASSPGGRGTEAFF. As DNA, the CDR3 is TGTGCCAGCTCACCGGGGGGGCGGGGCACTGAAGCTTTCTTT. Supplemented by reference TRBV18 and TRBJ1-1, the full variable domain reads NAGVMQNPRHLVRRRGQEARLRCSPMKGHSHVYWYRQLPEEGLKFMVYLQKENIIDESGMPKERFSAEFPKEGPSILRIQQVVRGDSAAYFCASSPGGRGTEAFFGQGTRLTVV.

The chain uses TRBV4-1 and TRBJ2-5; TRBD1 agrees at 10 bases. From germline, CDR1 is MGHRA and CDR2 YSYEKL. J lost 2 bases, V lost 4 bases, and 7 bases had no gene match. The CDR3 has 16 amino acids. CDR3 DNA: TGCGCCAGCAGCCCCCGGGACAGGGGCCTTCAAGAGACCCAGTACTTC. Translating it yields CASSPRDRGLQETQYF.

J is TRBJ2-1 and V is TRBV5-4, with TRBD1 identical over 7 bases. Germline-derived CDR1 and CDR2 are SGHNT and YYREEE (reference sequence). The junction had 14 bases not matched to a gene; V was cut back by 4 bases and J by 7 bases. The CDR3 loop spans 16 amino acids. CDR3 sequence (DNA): TGTGCCAGCAGCCGGACTCCGCAGGGGGTTTGGAATGAGCAGTTCTTC. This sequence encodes CASSRTPQGVWNEQFF.

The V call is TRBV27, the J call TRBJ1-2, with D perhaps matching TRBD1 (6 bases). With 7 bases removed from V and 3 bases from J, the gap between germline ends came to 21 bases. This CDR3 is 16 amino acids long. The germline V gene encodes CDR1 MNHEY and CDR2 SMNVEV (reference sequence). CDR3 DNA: TGTGCCAGCACCCCTGCCTCCGGGACACCTGACTATGGCTACACCTTC. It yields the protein CASTPASGTPDYGYTF.